This T cell receptor beta chain appears in the sequencing data of a study of response to subunit inactivated influenza vaccine. TCRdb re-called the RT-PCR reads with MiXCR, one entry per CDR3 protein. Seen here are a few hundred thousand distinct CDR3 sequences, under 8.5% observed once, and the top ten hold approximately 14%. V shed 0 bases and J shed 7 bases, with 6 bases lying between them. The germline V gene encodes CDR1 LGHNA and CDR2 YSLEER. The CDR3 consists of 13 residues. Sequencing used PBMCs from blood, obtained around 25 months after vaccination. The TCR sequence derives from a man between 50 and 70 years old who received an inactivated influenza vaccine. The chain recombines TRBV4-3 with TRBJ2-2; D not certain. The CDR3 DNA sequence: TGCGCCAGCAGCCAAGAAAGTAGCGGGGAGCTGTTTTTT. This gives the protein CASSQESSGELFF.